These 15 T cell receptor beta chains were all obtained from the same sample, sequenced in a study of T cell repertoires in cytomegalovirus infection. Each CDR3 protein gets one entry after TCRdb re-called the reads with MiXCR. Of around 740,000 distinct CDR3 sequences in the sample, approximately 34% were seen once. Sequencing was done on a sample of PBMCs. The origin of the receptors is a human donor in good health (CMV status not recorded). Some clones in this sample may be carry-over from other donors' samples.

This clonotype was counted between two and nine times. The V gene is TRBV28, the J gene TRBJ2-7, with unresolved D. The ends were cut back, 5 bases at V and 3 bases at J, with 14 bases in the middle. The CDR3 extends over 14 amino acids. Germline CDR1 MDHEN, CDR2 SYDVKM. The CDR3 DNA is TGTGCCAGCAGTCTCGGACCTAACAACTACGAGCAGTACTTC. Its translation: CASSLGPNNYEQYF.

This clonotype was detected a few times. The rearrangement links TRBV7-9 to TRBJ2-7; no clear D. Germline assignment: CDR1 SEHNR and CDR2 FQNEAQ (reference sequence). With 5 bases removed from V and 2 bases from J, the gap between germline ends came to 19 bases. This CDR3 contains 16 residues. This CDR3 reads CASSPTDSRTTYEQYF. The CDR3 region has the DNA TGTGCCAGCAGCCCCACTGATTCGCGTACTACCTACGAGCAGTACTTC.

This clonotype was detected ten times or more. The V gene is TRBV7-2, the J gene TRBJ2-1, with 9 nucleotides matching TRBD1. Germline V CDR1 and CDR2: SGHTA, FQGNSA. This CDR3 spans 15 amino acids. J was trimmed by 2 bases and V by 3 bases; bases with no gene match: 2. The CDR3 protein is CASSFRQGAYNEQFF. The CDR3 DNA reads as TGTGCCAGCAGCTTTAGACAGGGGGCCTACAATGAGCAGTTCTTC.

The table lists this clonotype with a few counts. The V gene is TRBV7-9, the J gene TRBJ2-7, with TRBD1 identical over 7 bases. The germline V gene has CDR1 SEHNR and CDR2 FQNEAQ (reference sequence). The CDR3 covers 14 residues. The trim removed 9 bases at V and 3 bases at J, leaving 11 bases unmatched. This chain's CDR3 is CASSRDRLFYEQYF. CDR3 DNA sequence: TGTGCCAGTAGCCGGGACAGACTATTCTACGAGCAGTACTTC.

The chain uses TRBV6-8 and TRBJ2-2; D is uncertain. The germline V gene encodes CDR1 MNHGY and CDR2 SAAAGT. The CDR3 is made up of 13 amino acids. With 1 base removed from V and 4 bases from J, the gap between germline ends came to 4 bases. The CDR3 loop is CASSYYGTGELFF. DNA for the CDR3: TGTGCCAGCAGTTACTATGGCACCGGGGAGCTGTTTTTT.

This clonotype has at least ten counts. The CDR3 nucleotides are TGTGCCAGCAGCTCCGGGACCCGAACCTACAATGAGCAGTTCTTC. Its protein product is CASSSGTRTYNEQFF. The chain couples TRBV7-6 to TRBJ2-1; D is possibly TRBD1 or TRBD2 (5 bases each). CDR1 and CDR2 from the germline V gene are SGHVS and FNYEAQ. This CDR3 comprises 15 residues. V lost 4 bases, J lost 2 bases, and 12 bases lay in between.

The table lists this clonotype with a count of one. One base away lies a much larger clone, so this may be a sequencing read error. The V gene is TRBV11-2, the J gene TRBJ2-1; D perhaps matches TRBD2 (6 bases). Germline V gene data show CDR1 as SGHAT and CDR2 as FQNNGV. The ends were cut back, 5 bases at V and 2 bases at J, with 16 bases in the middle. The CDR3 loop spans 16 amino acids. In nucleotides, the CDR3 is TGTGCCAGCAGCGTCACCGGGACTGTCACCTACAATGAGCAGTTCTTC. It codes for CASSVTGTVTYNEQFF.

This clonotype was detected only a few times. V usage is TRBV18 and J usage is TRBJ2-5; possible D gene TRBD1, 6 bases. The germline V and J ends were trimmed by 2 bases and 4 bases, with 11 bases remaining between them. Per the germline V gene, CDR1 is KGHSH and CDR2 is LQKENI. This CDR3 has 14 residues. The CDR3 DNA reads as TGTGCCAGCTCACCATCTCAGGGGCTAGAGACCCAGTACTTC. It specifies CASSPSQGLETQYF.

This clonotype was counted many times. The chain is built from TRBV27 and TRBJ1-4; D gene ambiguous. V was clipped by 3 bases and J by 4 bases, with 15 bases between them. This CDR3 is built from 16 residues. Germline CDR1 reads MNHEY; CDR2 reads SMNVEV (reference sequence). DNA for the CDR3: TGTGCCAGCAGTTTCTCACGACAACCACTTAATGAAAAACTGTTTTTT. This encodes CASSFSRQPLNEKLFF.

This clonotype was detected many times. The CDR3 coding sequence is TGTGCCAGCGGCCTAGCGGGACGCACAGATACGCAGTATTTT. Protein product: CASGLAGRTDTQYF. The chain has TRBV7-2 and TRBJ2-3; TRBD2 matches at 9 bases. Germline V CDR1 and CDR2: SGHTA, FQGNSA. After removal of 8 bases from V and 1 base from J, the junction contained 4 bases not matched to a gene. This CDR3 has 14 residues.

This clonotype was recorded once. The chain combines TRBV5-6 with TRBJ1-4; TRBD1 is a possible D gene (5 bases). The CDR3 is 15 amino acids. The V gene's germline CDR1 is SGHDT and CDR2 YYEEEE. The V end was cut by 7 bases, the J end by 2 bases, with 15 bases between. This CDR3 reads CASRARRGTNEKLFF. The CDR3 bases are TGTGCCAGCCGCGCACGTCGGGGGACTAATGAAAAACTGTTTTTT.

CDR3 in DNA: TGTGCCAGCAGCAGCCATTCCCTTAGCGGAATCTCCTACAATGAGCAGTTCTTC. It specifies CASSSHSLSGISYNEQFF. The V gene is TRBV3-1, the J gene TRBJ2-1; perhaps TRBD2 as D (6 bases). The germline gives CDR1 LGHDT, CDR2 YNNKEL (reference sequence). This CDR3 comprises 18 residues. V was clipped by 5 bases and J by 0 bases, with 20 bases between them.

The sample holds a few counts of this clonotype. The V call is TRBV5-1, the J call TRBJ2-1; D possibly uses TRBD1 or TRBD2 (5 bases each). Trimming took off 1 base at V and 3 bases at J, with 14 bases between the two ends. CDR1 is SGHRS, CDR2 YFSETQ, per germline. The length of the CDR3 is 16 residues. CDR3 protein: CASSLSGRGNYNEQFF. The CDR3 DNA reads as TGCGCCAGCAGCTTGTCGGGACGGGGAAACTACAATGAGCAGTTCTTC.

On this clonotype: No conserved phenylalanine or tryptophan ends this CDR3, so it is likely a read error. This sequence joins TRBV7-2 and TRBJ1-3; possible D gene TRBD1, 5 bases. The CDR3 covers 13 residues. With 5 bases removed from V and 4 bases from J, the gap between germline ends came to 9 bases. From germline, CDR1 is SGHTA and CDR2 FQGNSA. In DNA, the CDR3 is TGTGCCAGCAGCAAGGGGTCCGGAAACACCATATATTCT. This sequence encodes CASSKGSGNTIYS.

This clonotype was observed many times. The V and J genes are TRBV15 and TRBJ2-4, with a weak D call TRBD2 (5 bases). Trimming removed 0 bases at V and 2 bases at J, with 8 bases between. This CDR3 comprises 15 residues. Per the germline V gene, CDR1 is LNHNV and CDR2 is YYDKDF (reference sequence). In DNA form, the CDR3 reads TGTGCCACCAGCAGAGATATCGGGACCAAAAACATTCAGTACTTC. This translates into CATSRDIGTKNIQYF.